The 26 T cell receptor beta chains given below trace back to one sample, sequenced in a study of blood T cells in healthy people across ages. PCR was performed a second time for about 6 to 11 cycles using a sample-barcoded 5' primer and a J-beta primer mix. TCRdb ran MiXCR on the 5' RACE reads and lists one entry per CDR3 protein. The sample shows around 1,900,000 distinct CDR3 sequences, roughly 43% of them seen only once. Sample: blood. The receptors were sampled from a human donor in good health.

A few counts support this clonotype. The chain is built from TRBV6-5 and TRBJ1-4; D gene unclear. With 0 bases removed from V and 12 bases from J, the gap between germline ends came to 20 bases. Looked up from germline, CDR1 is MNHEY and CDR2 is SVGAGI. The CDR3 runs to 16 residues. In DNA, the CDR3 is TGTGCCAGCAGTTACTCGACATCACTAATAATGACGGAACTGTTTTTT. As protein: CASSYSTSLIMTELFF.

This chain joins TRBV29-1 and TRBJ2-7; D ambiguous. Germline CDR1 and CDR2: SQVTM and ANQGSEA. The CDR3 covers 14 residues. V was shortened by 6 bases and J by 5 bases, with 20 bases between the two germline ends. Here the CDR3 reads CSVTYWGLGNEQYF. CDR3 in DNA: TGCAGCGTGACGTATTGGGGTTTGGGTAACGAGCAGTACTTC.

V and J are TRBV7-2 and TRBJ2-3, with 9 nucleotides matching TRBD1. Trimming at V came to 1 base and at J to 2 bases, leaving 1 base not matched to a gene. The CDR3 contains 15 residues. The germline CDR1 and CDR2 sequences are SGHTA and FQGNSA. CDR3 in DNA: TGTGCCAGCAGCTTAGTACAGGGGGCCACAGATACGCAGTATTTT. Translation gives CASSLVQGATDTQYF.

The genes are TRBV6-5 and TRBJ1-5; D gene ambiguous. CDR1 and CDR2 (germline): MNHEY, SVGAGI. V lost 7 bases to trimming and J lost 11 bases, with 18 bases between them. The CDR3 has 13 amino acids. In DNA, the CDR3 is TGTGCCAGCACTCGGACGGCCGGCGGCTCCCAGCATTTT. Translated: CASTRTAGGSQHF.

There are a few counts of this clonotype. This rearrangement joins TRBV7-9 to TRBJ2-1; 14 positions agree with TRBD2. The CDR3 spans 17 residues. With V trimmed by 5 bases and J by 5 bases, 8 bases remained unmatched. The germline V gene has CDR1 SEHNR and CDR2 FQNEAQ (reference sequence). The CDR3 loop reads CASSPGTSGGQNNEQFF. In DNA form, the CDR3 reads TGTGCCAGCAGCCCTGGGACTAGCGGGGGCCAGAACAATGAGCAGTTCTTC.

This clonotype has a handful of counts. The rearrangement uses TRBV7-2 and TRBJ1-5; D uncertain. The CDR3 sequence is 15 residues long. Germline assignment: CDR1 SGHTA and CDR2 FQGNSA. V lost 2 bases to trimming and J lost 0 bases, with 8 bases between them. CDR3 residues: CASSLRDTSNQPQHF. The CDR3 DNA reads TGTGCCAGCAGCTTAAGAGACACTAGCAATCAGCCCCAGCATTTT.

The chain combines TRBV20-1 with TRBJ1-2, with 8 bases that match TRBD1. V shed 0 bases, J shed 1 base, and the junction held 4 bases outside the gene matches. The CDR3 loop spans 15 amino acids. The germline CDR1 and CDR2 sequences are DFQATT and SNEGSKA (reference sequence). CDR3 DNA: TGCAGTGCTAGAGATCTGGACAGGGTTAACTATGGCTACACCTTC. Protein sequence: CSARDLDRVNYGYTF.

V usage is TRBV20-1 and J usage is TRBJ2-5; D may be TRBD1 (7 bases). CDR1 and CDR2 (germline): DFQATT, SNEGSKA (reference sequence). The CDR3 consists of 13 residues. The ends were cut back, 6 bases at V and 5 bases at J, with 16 bases in the middle. The CDR3 region is CSAGRGAAETQYF. CDR3 coding DNA: TGCAGTGCAGGCAGGGGGGCCGCGGAGACCCAGTACTTC.

The rearrangement joins TRBV12-3 or TRBV12-4 to TRBJ1-1; D is possibly TRBD1 (6 bases). Between the trimmed V and J ends, which lost 3 bases and 0 bases, there was a span of 11 bases. The CDR3 spans 15 residues. Here the CDR3 reads CASSFLRGVNTEAFF. In nucleotides, the CDR3 is TGTGCCAGCAGTTTCCTCAGGGGAGTGAACACTGAAGCTTTCTTT.

The chain links TRBV2 to TRBJ2-5, with unresolved D. Per germline, CDR1 SNHLY and CDR2 FYNNEI. This CDR3 region has 12 residues. Trimming took 2 bases from V and 7 from J, leaving 8 bases between them. CDR3 region: CASSERRVTQYF. The DNA for the CDR3 is TGTGCCAGCAGTGAAAGAAGGGTGACCCAGTACTTC. Supplemented by reference TRBV2 and TRBJ2-5, the full variable domain reads EPEVTQTPSHQVTQMGQEVILRCVPISNHLYFYWYRQILGQKVEFLVSFYNNEISEKSEIFDDQFSVERPDGSNFTLKIRSTKLEDSAMYFCASSERRVTQYFGPGTRLLVL.

This clonotype was seen a single time. The rearrangement links TRBV12-3 or TRBV12-4 to TRBJ2-1, with TRBD1 as a possible D gene (5 bases). This CDR3 is 12 amino acids long. V was cut by 6 bases and J by 13 bases, with 16 bases left in between. CDR3 sequence (DNA): TGTGCCAGCAGCCCCCCCCAGGGTACCCAGTTCTTC. As protein: CASSPPQGTQFF.

The genes are TRBV11-2 and TRBJ2-3; TRBD1 matches 9 bases. Germline V gene sequence: CDR1 SGHAT, CDR2 FQNNGV. V lost 1 base, J lost 5 bases, and 4 bases stayed unmatched. There are 15 residues in the CDR3. Written as DNA, the CDR3 is TGTGCCAGCAGCTTAGTGGGACAGGGCGGAGATACGCAGTATTTT. It translates to CASSLVGQGGDTQYF. Looking up the rest from reference TRBV11-2 and TRBJ2-3 gives the full variable domain: EAGVAQSPRYKIIEKRQSVAFWCNPISGHATLYWYQQILGQGPKLLIQFQNNGVVDDSQLPKDRFSAERLKGVDSTLKIQPAKLEDSAVYLCASSLVGQGGDTQYFGPGTRLTVL.

The chain links TRBV29-1 to TRBJ1-1; D gene uncertain. The V gene lost 4 bases and the J gene lost 0 bases, with 12 bases spanning the gap. The CDR3 totals 14 residues. The germline V gene has CDR1 SQVTM and CDR2 ANQGSEA. This CDR3 is CSVVGLLVNTEAFF. DNA for the CDR3: TGCAGCGTTGTAGGCCTTCTAGTGAACACTGAAGCTTTCTTT.

This clonotype appeared a few times. The chain couples TRBV10-3 to TRBJ2-1; TRBD2 aligns across 9 bases. Trimming at V came to 0 bases and at J to 5 bases, leaving 17 bases not matched to a gene. The length of the CDR3 is 20 residues. Germline lookup yields CDR1 ENHRY and CDR2 SYGVKD. CDR3 bases: TGTGCCATCAGTGAGTCGTGGGGCGGAGCGGGAGCGGGGGGCAACAATGAGCAGTTCTTC. Amino acid sequence: CAISESWGGAGAGGNNEQFF.

A few counts support this clonotype. V usage is TRBV15 and J usage is TRBJ2-1; 11 nucleotides agree with TRBD1. Germline V gene data show CDR1 as LNHNV and CDR2 as YYDKDF (reference sequence). After removal of 5 bases from V and 8 bases from J, the junction contained 5 bases not matched to a gene. The CDR3 has 14 amino acids. CDR3 in amino acids: CATSPGTGGDEQFF. The CDR3 DNA sequence: TGTGCCACCAGCCCAGGGACAGGGGGAGATGAGCAGTTCTTC. Combining the CDR3 with reference TRBV15 and TRBJ2-1 gives the whole variable domain DAMVIQNPRYQVTQFGKPVTLSCSQTLNHNVMYWYQQKSSQAPKLLFHYYDKDFNNEADTPDNFQSRRPNTSFCFLDIRSPGLGDTAMYLCATSPGTGGDEQFFGPGTRLTVL.

The sample holds a few counts of this clonotype. The chain carries TRBV5-1 and TRBJ2-1; TRBD1 matches 10 bases. J was trimmed by 6 bases and V by 4 bases; bases with no gene match: 7. The CDR3 has 15 residues. From germline, CDR1 is SGHRS and CDR2 YFSETQ. The CDR3 DNA reads as TGCGCCAGCAGCACCAGACAGGGGGCTACCAATGAGCAGTTCTTC. It translates to CASSTRQGATNEQFF.

This clonotype was picked up one time. The rearrangement joins TRBV29-1 to TRBJ1-2; D uncertain. The CDR3 covers 13 residues. Germline V gene lookup returns CDR1 SQVTM and CDR2 ANQGSEA. V lost 6 bases and J 4 bases, leaving 15 bases between the germline ends. CDR3 amino acids: CSVSEPNCYGYTF. CDR3 nucleotide sequence: TGCAGCGTGTCCGAACCTAACTGCTATGGCTACACCTTC. The complete variable domain, with remaining parts taken from reference TRBV29-1 and TRBJ1-2, reads SAVISQKPSRDICQRGTSLTIQCQVDSQVTMMFWYRQQPGQSLTLIATANQGSEATYESGFVIDKFPISRPNLTFSTLTVSNMSPEDSSIYLCSVSEPNCYGYTFGSGTRLTVV.

The chain joins TRBV24-1 to TRBJ1-2, with D maybe TRBD1 (5 bases). The CDR3 has 19 residues. Germline lookup yields CDR1 KGHDR and CDR2 SFDVKD. With 4 bases removed from V and 5 bases from J, the gap between germline ends came to 28 bases. The CDR3 region is CATSDPRGAGSTLLYGYTF. The DNA of the CDR3 is TGTGCCACCAGTGACCCCCGTGGGGCAGGGTCCACTCTATTGTATGGCTACACCTTC.

J is TRBJ2-1 and V is TRBV29-1, with D perhaps matching TRBD1 or TRBD2 (5 bases each). The CDR3 extends over 16 amino acids. Trimming cost V 3 bases and J 11 bases, with 26 bases left between them. Germline values: CDR1 SQVTM, CDR2 ANQGSEA. CDR3 sequence reads: CSVEETEGTAYDKQFF. CDR3 sequence (DNA): TGCAGCGTTGAGGAGACGGAAGGGACCGCATATGATAAGCAGTTCTTC.

This clonotype showed up many times. This chain links TRBV5-1 with TRBJ2-7; unclear D gene. Per the germline V gene, CDR1 is SGHRS and CDR2 is YFSETQ. The ends were cut back, 2 bases at V and 5 bases at J, with 8 bases in the middle. The CDR3 runs to 12 residues. This chain's CDR3 is CASSFEGDEQYF. CDR3 in DNA: TGCGCCAGCAGCTTTGAAGGAGACGAGCAGTACTTC.

This clonotype was detected ten times or more. The CDR3 nucleotides are TGCGCCAGCAGCTTGGGGGCTAGCGGGGGGGGTGAGCAGTTCTTC. Protein product: CASSLGASGGGEQFF. This chain joins TRBV5-1 and TRBJ2-1; 12 bases match TRBD2. V lost 0 bases to trimming and J lost 9 bases; unmatched junction nucleotides: 4. The CDR3 runs 15 residues. Germline lookup yields CDR1 SGHRS and CDR2 YFSETQ. Using reference TRBV5-1 and TRBJ2-1 for the parts outside the CDR3, the full variable domain is KAGVTQTPRYLIKTRGQQVTLSCSPISGHRSVSWYQQTPGQGLQFLFEYFSETQRNKGNFPGRFSGRQFSNSRSEMNVSTLELGDSALYLCASSLGASGGGEQFFGPGTRLTVL.

V and J are TRBV7-7 and TRBJ2-4; D is possibly TRBD1 (5 bases). The end of the DNA aligns better with TRBJ2-7, so the J call may be wrong. The CDR3 has 13 amino acids. Germline V gene sequence: CDR1 SSHAT, CDR2 FNYEAQ (reference sequence). CDR3 nucleotides: TGTGCCAGCAGCGCCGATCAGGGCTCCGAGCAGTACTTC. Translation: CASSADQGSEQYF.

This clonotype has only a few counts. The DNA for the CDR3 is TGTGCCATCAGTGAGTCGGGCAGATTCTATGGCTACACCTTC. As protein: CAISESGRFYGYTF. J is TRBJ1-2 and V is TRBV10-3; D call uncertain. CDR3 length: 14 amino acids. Germline CDR1 reads ENHRY; CDR2 reads SYGVKD. V lost 0 bases and J 4 bases, leaving 9 bases between the germline ends.

This clonotype was picked up many times. This chain joins TRBV7-9 and TRBJ2-5; 7 bases fit TRBD2. Germline V gene data show CDR1 as SEHNR and CDR2 as FQNEAQ (reference sequence). The V gene end was trimmed by 3 bases and the J gene end by 1 base; junction bases not matched to a gene: 5. The CDR3 is 15 residues long. The CDR3 region has the DNA TGTGCCAGCAGCTTCAGTAGCGGGTCCCAAGAGACCCAGTACTTC. Its protein product is CASSFSSGSQETQYF.

In this sample, this clonotype turned up a few times. The chain uses TRBV7-2 and TRBJ1-2; D might be TRBD1 (6 bases). V shed 5 bases and J shed 8 bases, with 18 bases lying between them. This CDR3 region has 14 residues. Germline V CDR1 and CDR2: SGHTA, FQGNSA. The CDR3 loop is CASSPGGGLEGYTF. CDR3 nucleotides: TGTGCCAGCAGCCCCGGGGGGGGGCTAGAGGGCTACACCTTC. Filled out from reference TRBV7-2 and TRBJ1-2, the complete variable domain reads GAGVSQSPSNKVTEKGKDVELRCDPISGHTALYWYRQSLGQGLEFLIYFQGNSAPDKSGLPSDRFSAERTGGSVSTLTIQRTQQEDSAVYLCASSPGGGLEGYTFGSGTRLTVV.

The V and J genes are TRBV20-1 and TRBJ1-2; 9 nucleotides align to TRBD1. This CDR3 has 15 residues. V lost 6 bases, J lost 3 bases, and 11 bases stayed unmatched. Germline lookup yields CDR1 DFQATT and CDR2 SNEGSKA (reference sequence). The CDR3 region is CSATIQGARDYGYTF. The CDR3 region has the DNA TGCAGTGCAACGATACAGGGGGCGCGGGACTATGGCTACACCTTC.